This entry lists 10 T cell receptor beta chains sequenced from one sample in a study of CD8 T cells in Susac syndrome. Reverse transcription of roughly 0.5 to 1 ug RNA was carried out with random hexamers. TCRdb ran MiXCR on the immunoSEQ multiplex PCR reads and lists one entry per CDR3 protein. The sample yields about 130,000 distinct CDR3 sequences, roughly 94% seen once. The sequencing input was CD4+ T cells from PBMCs. Receptors originate from a human donor with multiple sclerosis.

The chain links TRBV7-2 to TRBJ1-1; 7 bases agree with TRBD1. CDR1 is SGHTA, CDR2 FQGNSA, per germline. The CDR3 is 14 residues long. J gave up 4 bases and V 5 bases, and 7 bases lay outside the gene matches. Here the CDR3 reads CASSQDQGVTEAFF. The CDR3 nucleotides read TGTGCCAGCAGCCAAGACCAGGGGGTCACTGAAGCTTTCTTT.

This chain uses TRBV2 with TRBJ1-2; D uncertain. This CDR3 is built from 12 residues. CDR1 is SNHLY, CDR2 FYNNEI, per germline. V was trimmed by 7 bases and J by 3 bases, leaving 9 bases between them. Here the CDR3 DNA reads TGTGCCAGCAATCCGGAGGACTATGGCTACACCTTC. It encodes CASNPEDYGYTF.

V is TRBV7-9 and J is TRBJ1-2; TRBD1 matches 7 bases. After removal of 1 base from V and 4 bases from J, the junction contained 3 bases not matched to a gene. This CDR3 is 14 amino acids long. The V gene's germline CDR1 is SEHNR and CDR2 FQNEAQ (reference sequence). The CDR3 DNA sequence: TGTGCCAGCAGCTTAGACCGGGACAGCTATGGCTACACCTTC. Its protein product is CASSLDRDSYGYTF.

The chain couples TRBV2 to TRBJ1-1; D gene unclear. The length of the CDR3 is 10 residues. Per germline, CDR1 SNHLY and CDR2 FYNNEI. V lost 5 bases to trimming and J lost 8 bases, with 6 bases between them. The CDR3 loop is CASSLGEAFF. CDR3 sequence (DNA): TGTGCCAGCAGTTTAGGAGAAGCTTTCTTT. Together with reference TRBV2 and TRBJ1-1, the CDR3 gives the full variable domain: EPEVTQTPSHQVTQMGQEVILRCVPISNHLYFYWYRQILGQKVEFLVSFYNNEISEKSEIFDDQFSVERPDGSNFTLKIRSTKLEDSAMYFCASSLGEAFFGQGTRLTVV.

This chain links TRBV20-1 with TRBJ2-5; 7 bases align to TRBD1. The CDR3 contains 13 residues. Trimming took 2 bases from V and 4 from J; bases not matched to a gene: 4. The V gene's germline CDR1 is DFQATT and CDR2 SNEGSKA (reference sequence). The CDR3 loop reads CSARKGALETQYF. In DNA, the CDR3 is TGCAGTGCTAGAAAGGGGGCTCTAGAGACCCAGTACTTC.

The chain carries TRBV6-5 and TRBJ1-6; TRBD1 aligns across 9 bases. Germline CDR1 MNHEY, CDR2 SVGAGI. V was pared by 7 bases and J by 6 bases, with 1 base of the junction left unmatched. This CDR3 spans 13 amino acids. CDR3 DNA sequence: TGTGCCAGCAAGGGACAGGGTAATTCACCCCTCCACTTT. Residues: CASKGQGNSPLHF.

J is TRBJ2-4 and V is TRBV19; D is uncertain. Germline assignment: CDR1 LNHDA and CDR2 SQIVND (reference sequence). There are 14 residues in the CDR3. Deletions cut 10 bases from V and 0 bases from J, with 13 bases between. CDR3 in amino acids: CATGPLLAKNIQYF. In nucleotides, the CDR3 is TGTGCCACCGGGCCACTACTAGCCAAAAACATTCAGTACTTC.

V gene TRBV19 combines with J gene TRBJ1-2; D is uncertain. The V end was cut by 9 bases, the J end by 4 bases, with 15 bases between. This CDR3 region has 13 residues. Germline CDR1 and CDR2: LNHDA and SQIVND (reference sequence). The CDR3 DNA reads TGTGCCAGCGACCGGTTGGGGATCTATGGCTACACCTTC. This sequence encodes CASDRLGIYGYTF. The complete variable domain, with remaining parts taken from reference TRBV19 and TRBJ1-2, reads DGGITQSPKYLFRKEGQNVTLSCEQNLNHDAMYWYRQDPGQGLRLIYYSQIVNDFQKGDIAEGYSVSREKKESFPLTVTSAQKNPTAFYLCASDRLGIYGYTFGSGTRLTVV.

V and J are TRBV5-1 and TRBJ2-7; 7 bases are a match to TRBD1. Per the germline V gene, CDR1 is SGHRS and CDR2 is YFSETQ. The CDR3 loop spans 13 amino acids. The trim removed 3 bases at V and 3 bases at J, leaving 3 bases unmatched. CDR3 in amino acids: CASSSRTGYEQYF. The CDR3 DNA follows: TGCGCCAGCAGCTCCCGGACAGGCTACGAGCAGTACTTC.

This chain links TRBV29-1 with TRBJ1-1; D call uncertain. The CDR3 totals 11 residues. Trimming removed 6 bases from V and 1 base from J, with 6 bases in between. Germline values: CDR1 SQVTM, CDR2 ANQGSEA. The CDR3, as DNA: TGCAGCGTCCCCAAGAACACTGAAGCTTTCTTT. Its translation: CSVPKNTEAFF. Combining the CDR3 with reference TRBV29-1 and TRBJ1-1 gives the whole variable domain SAVISQKPSRDICQRGTSLTIQCQVDSQVTMMFWYRQQPGQSLTLIATANQGSEATYESGFVIDKFPISRPNLTFSTLTVSNMSPEDSSIYLCSVPKNTEAFFGQGTRLTVV.